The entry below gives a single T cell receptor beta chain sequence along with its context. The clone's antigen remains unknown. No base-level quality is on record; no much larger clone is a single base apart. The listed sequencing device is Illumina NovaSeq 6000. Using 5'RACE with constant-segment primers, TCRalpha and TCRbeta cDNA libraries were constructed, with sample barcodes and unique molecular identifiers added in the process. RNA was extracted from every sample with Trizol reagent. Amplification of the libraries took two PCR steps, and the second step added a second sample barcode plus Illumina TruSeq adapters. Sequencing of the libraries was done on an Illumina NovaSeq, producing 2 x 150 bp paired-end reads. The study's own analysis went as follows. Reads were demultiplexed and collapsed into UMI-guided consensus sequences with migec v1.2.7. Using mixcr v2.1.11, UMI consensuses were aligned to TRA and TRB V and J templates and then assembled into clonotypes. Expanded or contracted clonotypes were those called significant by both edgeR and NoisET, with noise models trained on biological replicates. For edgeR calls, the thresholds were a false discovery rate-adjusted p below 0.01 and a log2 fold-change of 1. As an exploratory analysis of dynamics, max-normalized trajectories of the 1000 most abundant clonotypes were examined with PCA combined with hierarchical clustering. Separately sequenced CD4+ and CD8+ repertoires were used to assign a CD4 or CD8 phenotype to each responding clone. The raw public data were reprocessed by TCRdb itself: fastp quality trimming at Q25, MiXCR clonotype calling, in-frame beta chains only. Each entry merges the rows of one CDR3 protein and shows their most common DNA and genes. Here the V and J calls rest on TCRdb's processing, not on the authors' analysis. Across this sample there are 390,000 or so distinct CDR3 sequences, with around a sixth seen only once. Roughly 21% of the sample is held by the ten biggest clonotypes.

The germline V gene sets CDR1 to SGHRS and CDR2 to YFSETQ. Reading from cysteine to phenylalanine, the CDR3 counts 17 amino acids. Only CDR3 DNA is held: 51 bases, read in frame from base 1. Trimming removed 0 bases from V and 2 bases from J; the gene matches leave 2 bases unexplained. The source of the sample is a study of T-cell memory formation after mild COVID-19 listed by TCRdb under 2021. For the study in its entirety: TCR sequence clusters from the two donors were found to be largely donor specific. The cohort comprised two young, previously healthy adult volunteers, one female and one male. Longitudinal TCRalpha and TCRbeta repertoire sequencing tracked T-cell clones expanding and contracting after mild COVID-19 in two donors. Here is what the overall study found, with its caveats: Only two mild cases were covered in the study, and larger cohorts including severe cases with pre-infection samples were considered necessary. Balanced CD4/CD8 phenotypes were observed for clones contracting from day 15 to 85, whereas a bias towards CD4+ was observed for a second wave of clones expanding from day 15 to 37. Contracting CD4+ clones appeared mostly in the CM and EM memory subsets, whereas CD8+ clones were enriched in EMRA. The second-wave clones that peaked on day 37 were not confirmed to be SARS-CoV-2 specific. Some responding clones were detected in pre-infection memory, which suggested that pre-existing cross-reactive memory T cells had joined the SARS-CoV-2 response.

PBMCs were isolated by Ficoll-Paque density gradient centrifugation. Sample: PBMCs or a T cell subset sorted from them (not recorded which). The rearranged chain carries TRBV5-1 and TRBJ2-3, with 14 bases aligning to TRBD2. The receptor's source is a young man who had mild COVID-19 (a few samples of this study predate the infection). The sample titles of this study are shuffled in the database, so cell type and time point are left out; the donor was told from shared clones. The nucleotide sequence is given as TGCGCCAGCAGCTTGGAGACTAGCGGGGGGGTCACAGATACGCAGTATTTT. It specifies CASSLETSGGVTDTQYF.